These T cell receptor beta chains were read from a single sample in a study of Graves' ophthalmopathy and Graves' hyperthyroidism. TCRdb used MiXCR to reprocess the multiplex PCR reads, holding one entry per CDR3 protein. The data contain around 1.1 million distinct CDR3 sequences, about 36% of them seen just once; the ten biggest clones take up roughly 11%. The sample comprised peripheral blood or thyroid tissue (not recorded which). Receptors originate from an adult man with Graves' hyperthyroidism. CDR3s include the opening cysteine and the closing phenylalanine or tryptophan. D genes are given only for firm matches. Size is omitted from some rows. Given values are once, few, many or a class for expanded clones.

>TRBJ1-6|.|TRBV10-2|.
TGCGCCAGCATGCATTTACAGGGAAATTCACCCCTCCACTTT
CASMHLQGNSPLHF
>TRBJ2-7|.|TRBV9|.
TGTGCCAGCAGCGCACAGGGGACTCGAAGCTACGAGCAGTACTTC
CASSAQGTRSYEQYF
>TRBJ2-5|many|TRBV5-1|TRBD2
TGCGCCAGTAAAGGGCTAGCGGGGGAGACCCAGTACTTC
CASKGLAGETQYF
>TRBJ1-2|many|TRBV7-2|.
TGTGCCAGCAGCTTAAACAGCTACTATGGCTACACCTTC
CASSLNSYYGYTF
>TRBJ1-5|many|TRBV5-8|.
TGTGCCAGCAGCTTTGCGGCCGGGAGCAATCAGCCCCAGCATTTT
CASSFAAGSNQPQHF
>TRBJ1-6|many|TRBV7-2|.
TGTGCCAGCAGCTTAGTGACGGACATGAGAATTTCACCCCTCCACTTT
CASSLVTDMRISPLHF
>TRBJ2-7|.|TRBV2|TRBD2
TGTGCCAGCAGTGAGGGACTAGCGGGAGGGCCGTTAGACGAGCAGTACTTC
CASSEGLAGGPLDEQYF
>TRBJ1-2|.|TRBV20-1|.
TGCAGTGCTAGAGGCCCCGGGACACGTGCTGATGGCTACACCTTC
CSARGPGTRADGYTF
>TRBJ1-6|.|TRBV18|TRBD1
TGTGCCAGCTCACCAAGGGGACAGGGGACTTGGGGTAATTCACCCCTCCACTTT
CASSPRGQGTWGNSPLHF
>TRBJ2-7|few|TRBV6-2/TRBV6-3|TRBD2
TGTGCCAGCAGCCGACTAGCGGATAGCTCCTACGAGCAGTACTTC
CASSRLADSSYEQYF
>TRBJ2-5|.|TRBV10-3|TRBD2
TGTGCCAGCAGCGCGTCTAGGGTAGCGGGGGGAGAGACCCAGTACTTC
CASSASRVAGGETQYF
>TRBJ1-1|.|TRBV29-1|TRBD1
TGCAGCGTTGGGGGACAGGGGACGAGGAACACTGAAGCTTTCTTT
CSVGGQGTRNTEAFF
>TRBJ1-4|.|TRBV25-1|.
TGTGCCAGCAGTGGAGGGAGGCCTTATAATGAAAAACTGTTTTTT
CASSGGRPYNEKLFF
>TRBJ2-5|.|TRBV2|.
TGTGCCAGCAAGGGTGAAGAGACCCAGTACTTC
CASKGEETQYF
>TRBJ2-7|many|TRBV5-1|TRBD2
TGCGCCAGCAGCGAGGGACTAGTCTACGAGCAGTACTTC
CASSEGLVYEQYF
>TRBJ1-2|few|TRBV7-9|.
TGTGCCAGCAGCTTTGGGGGAGGGGACTATGGCTACACCTTC
CASSFGGGDYGYTF
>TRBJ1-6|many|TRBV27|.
TGTGCCAGCGCGGCCAGGGCCGCCTCACCCCTCCACTTT
CASAARAASPLHF
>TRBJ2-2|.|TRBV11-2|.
TGTGCCAGCAGCTTTAAAGGCGGGGCCACCGGGGAGCTGTTTTTT
CASSFKGGATGELFF
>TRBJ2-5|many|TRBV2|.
TGTGCCAGCAGGGAACGGGCCACACAAGAGACCCAGTACTTC
CASRERATQETQYF
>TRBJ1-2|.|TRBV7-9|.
TGTGCCAGCAGCCAACGGGTCACGGGCTACACCTTC
CASSQRVTGYTF
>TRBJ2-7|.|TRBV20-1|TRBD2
TGCAGTGCTAGAGTGAGCGGGAGAGACTACTACGAGCAGTACTTC
CSARVSGRDYYEQYF
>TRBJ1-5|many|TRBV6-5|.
TGTGCCAGCAGTCCAACCCGGACAGTCAATCAGCCCCAGCATTTT
CASSPTRTVNQPQHF
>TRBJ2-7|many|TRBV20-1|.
TGCAGTGCTTCACGATCGACCAGGGGAACATACGAGCAGTACTTC
CSASRSTRGTYEQYF
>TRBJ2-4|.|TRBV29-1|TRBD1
TGCAGCGTGGGACAGGGTGGATACATTCAGTACTTC
CSVGQGGYIQYF
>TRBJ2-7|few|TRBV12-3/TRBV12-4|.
TGTGCCAGCAGCCTCTACGGGGCCACCTACGAGCAGTACTTC
CASSLYGATYEQYF
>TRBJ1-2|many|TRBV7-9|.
TGTGCCAGCAGCCCCCGGGACGGTAGCTCTAACTATGGCTACACCTTC
CASSPRDGSSNYGYTF